This T cell receptor (beta chain) is from a study of CD4 T cells in relation to SARS-CoV-2 and coronaviruses. In the study overall: PBMCs were cultured with antigen for around nine days before TCR beta sequencing. Shared crossreactive spike epitopes were mapped to their HLA restriction.

Losses at the gene ends were 2 bases for V and 5 bases for J; bases not matched to a gene: 8. Germline V lookup: CDR1 LNHDA, CDR2 SQIVND (reference sequence). The CDR3 length is 15 residues. As to this clone: Its antigen is not known.

The data were produced by immunoSEQ multiplex PCR, yet TCRdb's version contains in-frame clones alone and is incomplete. The data contain around 21,000 clones, roughly 62% of them seen just once; the ten biggest clones take up 11%. Before the COVID-19 pandemic, during about 2011-2019, CD4+ T cells were taken from unexposed donors. The cells were cultured for about 10 days before CD4+ T cells were isolated. Unexposed-donor CD4+ T cells were probed with SARS-CoV-2 S/N and four cold-coronavirus spikes, cells permitting. Sequenced material: CD4+ T cells from PBMCs, cultured in vitro. J is TRBJ2-5 and V is TRBV19; 7 bases agree with TRBD1. The origin of this receptor is a human donor in good health. The CDR3 region has the DNA TGTGCCAGTAGTATACTGCCAGGGGGTTGGGAGACCCAGTACTTC. Protein product: CASSILPGGWETQYF. The whole variable domain, filled in from reference TRBV19 and TRBJ2-5, reads DGGITQSPKYLFRKEGQNVTLSCEQNLNHDAMYWYRQDPGQGLRLIYYSQIVNDFQKGDIAEGYSVSREKKESFPLTVTSAQKNPTAFYLCASSILPGGWETQYFGPGTRLLVL.